This T cell receptor (beta chain) derives from a study of cytomegalovirus exposure and HLA in healthy donors. Study in general: There were under 130 million unique TCR beta sequences, drawn from 200 million or so T cells, in an earlier analysis.

Primers: 60 Vbeta forward and 13 Jbeta reverse. The table came from immunoSEQ multiplex PCR; TCRdb's copy has only in-frame clones and leaves some out. The data hold tens of thousands of clones, with 84% observed a single time. The V gene's germline CDR1 is MDHEN and CDR2 SYDVKM. The CDR3 contains 14 residues. Note on this clone: Its antigen is as yet unknown.

General study results and limits: Three of the chains that were CMV-associated were confirmed in vitro to be specific for CMV antigens. A likely sequencing artifact accounted for one observed cluster of highly shared sequence variants. What a later analysis reportedly showed was that an Asian-associated ancestry cluster had fewer N-insertions than the 666-donor mean.

The rearrangement uses TRBV28 and TRBJ1-2, with a tentative D call TRBD1 (6 bases). The sequencing input was PBMCs. The receptor comes from a woman aged 18-29 years in good health and CMV-seropositive. CDR3 amino acids: CALHNPDRPYGYTF. The DNA of the CDR3 is TGTGCACTACATAACCCGGACAGACCCTATGGCTACACCTTC.